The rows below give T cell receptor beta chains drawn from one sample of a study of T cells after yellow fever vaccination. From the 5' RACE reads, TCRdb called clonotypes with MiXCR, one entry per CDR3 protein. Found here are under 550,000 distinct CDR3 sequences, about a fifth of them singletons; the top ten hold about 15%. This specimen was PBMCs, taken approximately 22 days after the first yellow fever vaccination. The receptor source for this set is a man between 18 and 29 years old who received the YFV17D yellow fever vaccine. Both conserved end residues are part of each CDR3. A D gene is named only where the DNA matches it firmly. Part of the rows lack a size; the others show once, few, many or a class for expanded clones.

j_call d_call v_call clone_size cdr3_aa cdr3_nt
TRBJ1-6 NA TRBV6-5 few CASSRDTLLYNSPLHF TGTGCCAGCAGCCGGGACACCTTACTTTATAATTCACCCCTCCACTTT
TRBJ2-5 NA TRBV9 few CASSVGGPETQYF TGTGCCAGCAGCGTTGGGGGACCGGAGACCCAGTACTTC
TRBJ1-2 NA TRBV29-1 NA CSVEARRGRYGYTF TGCAGCGTTGAGGCCCGGCGGGGTCGGTATGGCTACACCTTC
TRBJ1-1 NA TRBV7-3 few CASSPGAGNTEAFF TGTGCCAGCAGCCCCGGGGCGGGGAACACTGAAGCTTTCTTT
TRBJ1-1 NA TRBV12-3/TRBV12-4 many CASSKTVRNTEAFF TGTGCCAGCAGTAAAACGGTGCGGAACACTGAAGCTTTCTTT
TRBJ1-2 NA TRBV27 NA CASSPSLRTDGYTF TGTGCCAGCAGCCCCAGCTTGCGGACGGATGGCTACACCTTC
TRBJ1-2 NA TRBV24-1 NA CATSDQGYYGYTF TGTGCCACCAGTGACCAAGGATACTATGGCTACACCTTC
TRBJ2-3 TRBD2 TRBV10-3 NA CAIGTSGSDTQYF TGTGCCATCGGGACTAGCGGATCAGATACGCAGTATTTT
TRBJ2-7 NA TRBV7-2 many CASSSQGRYEQYF TGTGCCAGCAGCTCCCAAGGGCGGTACGAGCAGTACTTC
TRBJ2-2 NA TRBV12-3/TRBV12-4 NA CASSLTWAGGELFF TGTGCCAGCAGTTTAACCTGGGCGGGCGGGGAGCTGTTTTTT
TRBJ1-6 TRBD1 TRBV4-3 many CASSQELGTGNSPLHF TGCGCCAGCAGCCAAGAGCTGGGGACAGGGAATTCACCCCTCCACTTT
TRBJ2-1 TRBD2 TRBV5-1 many CASSGLAGSRNEQFF TGCGCCAGCAGCGGCCTAGCGGGGTCCAGGAATGAGCAGTTCTTC
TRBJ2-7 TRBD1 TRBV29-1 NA CSVMTGPGSYEQYF TGCAGCGTGATGACAGGGCCCGGCTCCTACGAGCAGTACTTC
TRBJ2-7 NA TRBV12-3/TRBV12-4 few CASSFLGVRYEQYF TGTGCCAGCAGTTTTCTCGGGGTACGCTACGAGCAGTACTTC
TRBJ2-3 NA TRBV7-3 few CASSLEGERDTQYF TGTGCCAGCAGCTTAGAGGGGGAGAGAGATACGCAGTATTTT
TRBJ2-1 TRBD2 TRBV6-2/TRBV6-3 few CASVWPSGGADEQFF TGTGCCAGCGTTTGGCCCAGCGGGGGGGCGGATGAGCAGTTCTTC
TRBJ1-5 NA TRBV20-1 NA CSARNLERGQPQHF TGCAGTGCTAGAAACCTCGAGAGGGGACAGCCCCAGCATTTT
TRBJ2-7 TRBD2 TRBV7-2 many CASSLAGRGVDEQYF TGTGCCAGCAGCTTAGCGGGGCGGGGGGTGGACGAGCAGTACTTC
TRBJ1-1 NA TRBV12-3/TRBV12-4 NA CASSVTGRGANTEAFF TGTGCCAGCAGTGTTACCGGGAGGGGGGCGAACACTGAAGCTTTCTTT
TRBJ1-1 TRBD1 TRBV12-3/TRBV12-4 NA CASSQDRGMNTEAFF TGTGCCAGCAGTCAGGACAGGGGAATGAACACTGAAGCTTTCTTT
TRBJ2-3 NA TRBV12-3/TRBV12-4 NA CASSFDRRGSTDTQYF TGTGCCAGCAGTTTCGACAGGCGGGGGAGCACAGATACGCAGTATTTT
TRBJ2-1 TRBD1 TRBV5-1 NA CASRHGDRGSEQFF TGCGCCAGCAGGCATGGAGACAGGGGTAGTGAGCAGTTCTTC
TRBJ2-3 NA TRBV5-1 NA CASSFSRGADTQYF TGCGCCAGCAGCTTTAGCAGGGGAGCAGATACGCAGTATTTT
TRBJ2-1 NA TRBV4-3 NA CASSRSGQPNEQFF TGCGCCAGCAGCCGAAGCGGTCAGCCCAATGAGCAGTTCTTC
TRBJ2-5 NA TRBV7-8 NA CASSLAWTEETQYF TGTGCCAGCAGCTTAGCATGGACAGAAGAGACCCAGTACTTC
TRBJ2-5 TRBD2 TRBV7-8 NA CASSLYPGHSGDQETQYF TGTGCCAGCAGCCTCTACCCTGGGCATAGCGGGGATCAAGAGACCCAGTACTTC
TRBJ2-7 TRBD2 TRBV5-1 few CASSPSGGGHYEQYF TGCGCCAGCAGCCCATCGGGCGGGGGGCATTACGAGCAGTACTTC
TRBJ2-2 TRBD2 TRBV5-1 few CASSPVAGQVTGELFF TGCGCCAGCAGCCCCGTAGCGGGGCAAGTCACCGGGGAGCTGTTTTTT
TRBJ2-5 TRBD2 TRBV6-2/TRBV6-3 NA CASSYLGLAGGKEETQYF TGTGCCAGCAGTTACCTTGGACTAGCGGGGGGGAAAGAAGAGACCCAGTACTTC
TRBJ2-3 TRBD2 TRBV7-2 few CASSLALVRAGGSLGTQYF TGTGCCAGCAGCTTAGCGCTAGTTCGGGCGGGGGGAAGCCTTGGTACGCAGTATTTT
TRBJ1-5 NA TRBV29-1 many CSVGNRDQPQHF TGCAGCGTTGGAAACAGGGATCAGCCCCAGCATTTT
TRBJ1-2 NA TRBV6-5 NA CASSYYRQGSNYGYTF TGTGCCAGCAGTTACTATAGGCAGGGATCTAACTATGGCTACACCTTC
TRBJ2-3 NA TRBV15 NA CATSRESGRGDTQYF TGTGCCACCAGCAGAGAATCAGGGCGGGGAGATACGCAGTATTTT
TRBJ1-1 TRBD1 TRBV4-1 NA CASSQATDRTGEEEAFF TGCGCCAGCAGCCAAGCGACTGACCGGACAGGCGAAGAAGAAGCTTTCTTT
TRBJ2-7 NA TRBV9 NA CASSSPSDGGSYEQYF TGTGCCAGCAGCTCCCCCTCCGACGGGGGCTCCTACGAGCAGTACTTC
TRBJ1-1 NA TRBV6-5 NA CASSYSRKIPNTEAFF TGTGCCAGCAGTTACTCGAGGAAGATTCCGAACACTGAAGCTTTCTTT
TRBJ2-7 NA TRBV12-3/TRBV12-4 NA CASSYCTPYEQYF TGTGCCAGCAGCTATTGTACGCCCTACGAGCAGTACTTC
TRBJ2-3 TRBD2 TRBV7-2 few CASSLESGGLTDTQYF TGTGCCAGCAGCTTAGAAAGCGGGGGGTTGACGGATACGCAGTATTTT
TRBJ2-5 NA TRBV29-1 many CSVVEGRVETQYF TGCAGCGTTGTGGAGGGTAGGGTCGAGACCCAGTACTTC
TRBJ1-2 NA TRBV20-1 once CSAMPGSPYGYTF TGCAGTGCTATGCCGGGGTCCCCGTATGGCTACACCTTC